Presented here are 7 T cell receptor beta chains from one specimen sequenced in a study of shared clonotypes between healthy human individuals. Measured with immunoSEQ multiplex PCR; TCRdb has only the in-frame clones, and not every one. The sample has about 1,800,000 clones; around 96% are singletons. Naive CD8 cells lacked CD45RO, underwent positive selection for CCR7 and left out terminally differentiated effector memory CD45RA+ cells. Sequenced: naive CD8+ T cells sorted from blood. The receptor set was obtained from a man between 18 and 29 years old in good health.

The J gene is TRBJ1-6, the V gene TRBV2; D is undetermined. CDR3 length equals 15 residues. V gave up 1 base and J gave up 1 base, with 5 bases separating them. Germline V gene data show CDR1 as SNHLY and CDR2 as FYNNEI. The DNA for the CDR3 is TGTGCCAGCAGTGAAGTGGAGTCCTATAATTCACCCCTCCACTTT. As protein: CASSEVESYNSPLHF.

The J gene is TRBJ2-6, the V gene TRBV2; D gene unclear. Trimming pared 7 bases from V and 0 bases from J, leaving 10 bases between. The CDR3 contains 15 residues. The germline gives CDR1 SNHLY, CDR2 FYNNEI. Here the CDR3 reads CASTQYSSGANVLTF. CDR3 nucleotides: TGTGCCAGCACGCAATACTCCTCTGGGGCCAACGTCCTGACTTTC.

The rearrangement links TRBV9 to TRBJ1-3, with a possible D match to TRBD1 (6 bases). This CDR3 has 16 residues. Trimming pared 3 bases from V and 0 bases from J, leaving 13 bases between. Germline values: CDR1 SGDLS, CDR2 YYNGEE. CDR3 in amino acids: CASSDPKDSSGNTIYF. DNA for the CDR3: TGTGCCAGCAGCGACCCTAAGGACAGCTCTGGAAACACCATATATTTT. The full variable domain, rest sourced from reference TRBV9 and TRBJ1-3, is DSGVTQTPKHLITATGQRVTLRCSPRSGDLSVYWYQQSLDQGLQFLIQYYNGEERAKGNILERFSAQQFPDLHSELNLSSLELGDSALYFCASSDPKDSSGNTIYFGEGSWLTVV.

This chain uses TRBV14 with TRBJ1-1, with 8 nucleotides matching TRBD1. There are 14 residues in the CDR3. Germline trimming cut 4 bases from V and 4 bases from J; bases unmatched to any gene: 5. CDR1 and CDR2 (germline): SGHDN, FVKESK. Here the CDR3 DNA reads TGTGCCAGCAGCCTACAGGGGGAGGGCACTGAAGCTTTCTTT. This sequence encodes CASSLQGEGTEAFF.

V gene TRBV15 combines with J gene TRBJ2-2; D possibly corresponds to TRBD1 (6 bases). Germline values: CDR1 LNHNV, CDR2 YYDKDF (reference sequence). The ends were cut back, 5 bases at V and 5 bases at J, with 9 bases in the middle. There are 13 residues in the CDR3. The CDR3 loop reads CATSWTVTGELFF. CDR3 DNA: TGTGCCACCAGCTGGACAGTGACCGGGGAGCTGTTTTTT.

This chain joins TRBV9 and TRBJ2-1; TRBD2 matches at 11 bases. The CDR3 is 14 residues long. With 5 bases clipped from V and 6 bases from J, the junction kept 4 bases outside the gene matches. In germline, CDR1 is SGDLS, CDR2 YYNGEE. The CDR3 sequence: CASRALAGGNEQFF. In DNA, the CDR3 is TGTGCCAGCAGGGCCCTAGCGGGAGGCAATGAGCAGTTCTTC.

The chain combines TRBV11-2 with TRBJ2-7; 8 bases are a match to TRBD2. Germline V CDR1 and CDR2: SGHAT, FQNNGV. The CDR3 runs to 17 residues. V lost 5 bases, J lost 3 bases, and 15 bases stayed unmatched. This chain's CDR3 is CASSLTKVAGTLYEQYF. Here the CDR3 DNA reads TGTGCCAGCAGCCTCACTAAGGTAGCGGGGACCCTCTACGAGCAGTACTTC.